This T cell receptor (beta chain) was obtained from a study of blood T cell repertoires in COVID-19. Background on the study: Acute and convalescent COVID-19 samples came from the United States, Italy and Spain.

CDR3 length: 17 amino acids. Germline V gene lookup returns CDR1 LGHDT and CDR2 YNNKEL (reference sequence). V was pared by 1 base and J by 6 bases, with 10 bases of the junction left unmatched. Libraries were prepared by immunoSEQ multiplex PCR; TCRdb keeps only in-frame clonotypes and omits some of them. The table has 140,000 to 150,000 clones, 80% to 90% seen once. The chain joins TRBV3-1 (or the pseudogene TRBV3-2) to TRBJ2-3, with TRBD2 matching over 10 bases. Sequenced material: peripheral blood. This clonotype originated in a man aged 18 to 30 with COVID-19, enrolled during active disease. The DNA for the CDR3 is TGTGCCAGCAGCCAAGTCCCCCTAGCGGGAGCACGGGATACGCAGTATTTT. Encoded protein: CASSQVPLAGARDTQYF.